These 3 T cell receptor beta chains were sequenced from one sample in a study of control samples from healthy donors and cancer patients. TCRdb's table, derived via immunoSEQ multiplex PCR, lists solely in-frame clones and lacks some. The sample records around 84,000 clones, around 91% being singletons. The sample taken for sequencing was blood. Source of these receptors: a man aged 25-45 years in good health.

The V call is TRBV3-1 (or the pseudogene TRBV3-2), the J call TRBJ2-6; D is possibly TRBD1 (5 bases). Germline V gene data show CDR1 as LGHDT and CDR2 as YNNKEL (reference sequence). CDR3 length: 15 residues. The V gene lost 1 base and the J gene lost 4 bases, with 8 bases spanning the gap. The DNA for the CDR3 is TGTGCCAGCAGCCAAGCAGGGCGCGGGGCCAACGTCCTGACTTTC. It codes for CASSQAGRGANVLTF.

The chain combines TRBV5-4 with TRBJ2-7, with 11 bases identical to TRBD2. The CDR3 loop spans 15 amino acids. Germline CDR1 is SGHNT and CDR2 is YYREEE (reference sequence). V was clipped by 1 base and J by 0 bases; unmatched bases: 0. CDR3 DNA sequence: TGTGCCAGCAGCTTGACTAGCGGGGGCTCCTACGAGCAGTACTTC. Amino acids: CASSLTSGGSYEQYF.

V gene TRBV5-4 combines with J gene TRBJ1-6, with a possible D match to TRBD1 (5 bases). Trimming shortened V by 0 bases and J by 8 bases, and 9 bases separated the two germline ends. The CDR3 is 14 amino acids. Germline V gene lookup returns CDR1 SGHNT and CDR2 YYREEE (reference sequence). The CDR3, as DNA: TGTGCCAGCAGCTTGGCCAGGGCGGATTCACCCCTCCACTTT. This codes for CASSLARADSPLHF.